This T cell receptor beta chain stems from a study of T-cell reconstitution after alpha-beta-depleted transplantation in children. Unique molecular identifiers featured in how the TCRbeta library was prepared. TCRdb processed the PCR reads anew with MiXCR; each CDR3 protein has one entry. The data hold about 610,000 distinct CDR3 sequences, with 25% to 30% observed a single time. The length of the CDR3 is 15 residues. V was shortened by 6 bases and J by 7 bases, with 18 bases between the two germline ends. CDR1 is MNHNS, CDR2 SASEGT, per germline. In the case of this clonotype: The antigen remains unidentified.

The study, taken as a whole, reports: Reportedly, roughly two months post-transplant, alpha-beta T cells arose from several hundred expanded graft clones. Newly produced T cells mostly provided counts and TCRbeta diversity after one year, as hyperexpanded clones declined. TCRbeta diversity was high at day 60 in some patients (a result of surviving recipient T cells and thymic progenitors).

This sequence was found in a boy in the first two years of life with Wiskott-Aldrich syndrome, due to receive a stem cell transplant. The sample here was PBMCs, taken before TCRalphabeta/CD19-depleted stem cell transplant. The chain employs TRBV6-1 and TRBJ2-2; TRBD2 is a possible D gene (6 bases). The CDR3 loop is CASRSGILGGGELFF. The DNA for the CDR3 is TGTGCCAGCAGATCCGGGATCCTCGGGGGCGGGGAGCTGTTTTTT.